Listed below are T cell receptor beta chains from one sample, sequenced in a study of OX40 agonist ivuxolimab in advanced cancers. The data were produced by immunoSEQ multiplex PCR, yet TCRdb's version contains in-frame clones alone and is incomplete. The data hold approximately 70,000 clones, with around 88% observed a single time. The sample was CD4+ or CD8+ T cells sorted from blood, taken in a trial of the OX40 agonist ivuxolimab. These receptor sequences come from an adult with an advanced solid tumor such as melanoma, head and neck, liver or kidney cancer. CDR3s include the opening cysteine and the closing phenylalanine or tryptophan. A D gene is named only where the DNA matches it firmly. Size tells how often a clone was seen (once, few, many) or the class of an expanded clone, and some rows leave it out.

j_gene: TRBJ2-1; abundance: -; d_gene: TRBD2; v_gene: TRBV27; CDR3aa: CASSPRGGGVNEQFF; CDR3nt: TGTGCCAGCAGTCCCCGGGGTGGGGGGGTCAATGAGCAGTTCTTC
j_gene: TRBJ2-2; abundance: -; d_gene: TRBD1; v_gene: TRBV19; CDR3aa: CASRTGTGNTGELFF; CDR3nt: TGTGCCAGCCGAACCGGGACAGGGAACACCGGGGAGCTGTTTTTT
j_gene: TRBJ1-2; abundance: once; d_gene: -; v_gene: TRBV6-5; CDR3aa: CASSYSTGGAFYGYTF; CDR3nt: TGTGCCAGCAGTTACTCGACGGGGGGGGCGTTCTATGGCTACACCTTC
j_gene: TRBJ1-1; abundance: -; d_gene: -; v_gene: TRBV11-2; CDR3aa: CASSLPQGMNTEAFF; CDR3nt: TGTGCCAGCAGCTTACCACAGGGAATGAACACTGAAGCTTTCTTT
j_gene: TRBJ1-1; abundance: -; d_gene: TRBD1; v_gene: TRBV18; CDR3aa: CASSPGQGEAFF; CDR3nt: TGTGCCAGCTCGCCAGGACAGGGTGAAGCTTTCTTT
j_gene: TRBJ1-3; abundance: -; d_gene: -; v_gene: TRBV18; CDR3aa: CASSLLNLGVGNTIYF; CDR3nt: TGTGCCAGCTCTCTTCTCAACCTCGGGGTTGGAAACACCATATATTTT
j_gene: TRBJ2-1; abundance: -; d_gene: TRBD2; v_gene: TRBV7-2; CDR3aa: CASSPGGANEQFF; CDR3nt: TGTGCCAGCAGCCCCGGGGGGGCTAATGAGCAGTTCTTC
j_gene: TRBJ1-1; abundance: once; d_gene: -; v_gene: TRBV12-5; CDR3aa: CASGWGLTEAFF; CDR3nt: TGTGCTAGTGGCTGGGGGCTCACTGAAGCTTTCTTT
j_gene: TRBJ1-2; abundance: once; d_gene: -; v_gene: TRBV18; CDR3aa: CASSPVRADYGYTF; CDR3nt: TGTGCCAGCTCACCGGTTAGGGCGGACTATGGCTACACCTTC
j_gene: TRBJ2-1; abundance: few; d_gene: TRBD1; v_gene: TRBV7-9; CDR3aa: CARETGFFNEQFF; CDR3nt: TGTGCCAGGGAGACAGGGTTTTTCAATGAGCAGTTCTTC
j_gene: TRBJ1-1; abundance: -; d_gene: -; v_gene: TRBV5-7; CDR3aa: CANSWWTPNTEAFF; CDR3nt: TGTGCCAACTCTTGGTGGACGCCGAACACTGAAGCTTTCTTT
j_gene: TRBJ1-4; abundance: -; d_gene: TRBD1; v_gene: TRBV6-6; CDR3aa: CASSRDRGSYEKLFF; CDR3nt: TGTGCCAGCAGTAGGGACAGGGGGAGCTATGAAAAACTGTTTTTT
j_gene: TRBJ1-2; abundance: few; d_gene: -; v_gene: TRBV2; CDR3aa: CASSDEWGVGYGYTF; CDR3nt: TGTGCCAGCAGTGATGAGTGGGGCGTAGGCTATGGCTACACCTTC
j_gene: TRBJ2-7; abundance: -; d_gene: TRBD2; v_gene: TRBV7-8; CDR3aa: CASSWGGNEQYF; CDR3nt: TGTGCCAGCAGCTGGGGAGGGAACGAGCAGTACTTC
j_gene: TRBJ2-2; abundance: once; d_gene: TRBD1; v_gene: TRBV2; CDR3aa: CASSERTGRTGELFF; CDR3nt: TGTGCCAGCAGCGAACGGACAGGGAGGACCGGGGAGCTGTTTTTT
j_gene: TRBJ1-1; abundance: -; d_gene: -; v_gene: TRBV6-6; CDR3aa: CASSYSGRPEAFF; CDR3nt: TGTGCCAGCAGTTACTCGGGACGACCTGAAGCTTTCTTT
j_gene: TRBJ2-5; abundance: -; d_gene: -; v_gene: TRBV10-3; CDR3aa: CAISAQQAGEETQYF; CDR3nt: TGTGCCATCAGTGCACAACAGGCAGGTGAAGAGACCCAGTACTTC
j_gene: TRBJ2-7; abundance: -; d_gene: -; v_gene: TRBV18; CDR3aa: CASSPAGLKGSYEQYF; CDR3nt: TGTGCCAGCTCACCCGCAGGGTTAAAAGGCTCCTACGAGCAGTACTTC
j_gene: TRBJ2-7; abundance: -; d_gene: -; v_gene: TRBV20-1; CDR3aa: CSATVSYEQYF; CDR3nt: TGCAGTGCTACCGTATCCTACGAGCAGTACTTC
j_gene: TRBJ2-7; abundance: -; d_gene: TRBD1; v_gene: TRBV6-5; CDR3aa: CASRAGTAEQYF; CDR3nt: TGTGCCAGCAGAGCCGGGACAGCCGAGCAGTACTTC
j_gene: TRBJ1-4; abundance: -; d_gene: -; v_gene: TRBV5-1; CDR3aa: CASSPGTPNEKLFF; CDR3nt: TGCGCCAGCAGCCCGGGCACTCCAAATGAAAAACTGTTTTTT
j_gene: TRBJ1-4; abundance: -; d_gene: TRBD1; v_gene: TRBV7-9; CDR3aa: CASTDREGEKLFF; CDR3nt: TGTGCCAGCACGGACAGGGAAGGAGAAAAACTGTTTTTT
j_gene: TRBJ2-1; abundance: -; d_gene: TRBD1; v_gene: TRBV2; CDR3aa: CASILGQNNEQFF; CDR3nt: TGTGCCAGCATTCTGGGACAGAACAATGAGCAGTTCTTC
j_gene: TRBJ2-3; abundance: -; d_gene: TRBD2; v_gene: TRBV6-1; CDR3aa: CASSERLGGGVTDTQYF; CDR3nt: TGTGCCAGCAGTGAAAGGTTAGGCGGGGGGGTCACAGATACGCAGTATTTT
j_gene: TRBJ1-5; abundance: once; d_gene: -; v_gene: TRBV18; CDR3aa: CASSLGGLSQPQHF; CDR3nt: TGTGCCAGCTCCCTGGGGGGATTAAGTCAGCCCCAGCATTTT
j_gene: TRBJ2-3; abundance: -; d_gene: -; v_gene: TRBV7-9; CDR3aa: CASSFRGTDSTDTQYF; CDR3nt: TGTGCCAGCAGCTTCCGCGGGACAGATAGCACAGATACGCAGTATTTT
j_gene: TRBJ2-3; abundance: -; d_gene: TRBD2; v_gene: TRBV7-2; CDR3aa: CASSRRLAGGIGSTDTQYF; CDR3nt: TGTGCCAGCAGCAGACGACTAGCGGGGGGTATTGGCAGCACAGATACGCAGTATTTT
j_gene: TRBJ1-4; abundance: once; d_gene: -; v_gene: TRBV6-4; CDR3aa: CASKTGPFGEKLFF; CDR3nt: TGTGCCAGCAAGACAGGCCCGTTTGGAGAAAAACTGTTTTTT
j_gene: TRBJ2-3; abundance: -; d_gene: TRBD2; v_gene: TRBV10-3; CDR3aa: CASGTSTDTQYF; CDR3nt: TGTGCCTCAGGGACTAGTACAGATACGCAGTATTTT
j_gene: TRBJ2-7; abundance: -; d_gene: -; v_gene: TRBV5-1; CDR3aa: CASSLSGSSSYEQYF; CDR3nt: TGCGCCAGCAGCCTTTCGGGGTCTAGTTCCTACGAGCAGTACTTC
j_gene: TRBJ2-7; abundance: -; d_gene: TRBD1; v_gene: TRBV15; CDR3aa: CATSLSAGQGTYEQYF; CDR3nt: TGTGCCACCAGTCTCTCTGCGGGACAGGGTACCTACGAGCAGTACTTC
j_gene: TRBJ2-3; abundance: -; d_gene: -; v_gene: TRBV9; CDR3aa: CASSVGATAQYF; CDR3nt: TGTGCCAGCAGCGTCGGGGCCACGGCGCAGTATTTT
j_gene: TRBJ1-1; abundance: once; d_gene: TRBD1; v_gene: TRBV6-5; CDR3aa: CASSWTGLGDTEAFF; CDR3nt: TGTGCCAGCAGTTGGACAGGTTTAGGGGACACTGAAGCTTTCTTT
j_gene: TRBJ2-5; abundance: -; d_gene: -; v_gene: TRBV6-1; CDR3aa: CASSEIPLSQETQYF; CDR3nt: TGTGCCAGCAGTGAAATCCCACTTTCCCAAGAGACCCAGTACTTC
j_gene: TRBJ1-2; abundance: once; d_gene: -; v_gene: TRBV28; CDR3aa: CASSSGYPGGYTF; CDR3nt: TGTGCCAGCAGTTCAGGGTACCCGGGGGGCTACACCTTC
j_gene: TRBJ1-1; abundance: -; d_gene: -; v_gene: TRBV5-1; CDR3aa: CASSLAGLDSPTEAFF; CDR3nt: TGCGCCAGCAGCTTGGCCGGGCTGGACAGTCCCACTGAAGCTTTCTTT
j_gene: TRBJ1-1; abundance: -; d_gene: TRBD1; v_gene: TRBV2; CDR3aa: CASSPRTGVGTEAFF; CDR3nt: TGTGCCAGCAGCCCTAGGACAGGGGTAGGCACTGAAGCTTTCTTT
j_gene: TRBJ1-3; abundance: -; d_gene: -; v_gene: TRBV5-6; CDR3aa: CASSRQSSGNTIYF; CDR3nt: TGTGCCAGCAGCAGACAGAGCTCTGGAAACACCATATATTTT
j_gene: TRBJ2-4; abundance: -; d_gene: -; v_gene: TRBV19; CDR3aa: CASRALAKNIQYF; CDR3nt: TGTGCCAGTCGAGCCTTAGCCAAAAACATTCAGTACTTC
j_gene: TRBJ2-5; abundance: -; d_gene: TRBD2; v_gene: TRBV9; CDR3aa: CASSPGGAGNGETQYF; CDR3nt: TGTGCCAGCAGCCCCGGGGGGGCGGGGAATGGAGAGACCCAGTACTTC
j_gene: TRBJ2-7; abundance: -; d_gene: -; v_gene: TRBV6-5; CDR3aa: CASSSGTDYEQYF; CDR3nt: TGTGCCAGCAGTTCCGGGACGGACTACGAGCAGTACTTC
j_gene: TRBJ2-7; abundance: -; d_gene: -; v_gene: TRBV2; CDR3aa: CASRGAGREQYF; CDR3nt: TGTGCCAGCAGGGGGGCGGGGAGAGAGCAGTACTTC
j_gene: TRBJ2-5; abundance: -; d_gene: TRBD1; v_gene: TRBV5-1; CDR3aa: CASSGGQGGETQYF; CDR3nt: TGCGCCAGCAGCGGGGGACAGGGTGGAGAGACCCAGTACTTC
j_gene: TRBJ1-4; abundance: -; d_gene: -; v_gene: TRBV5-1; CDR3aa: CASRGGSIGEKLFF; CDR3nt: TGCGCCAGCAGAGGCGGCAGTATAGGGGAAAAACTGTTTTTT
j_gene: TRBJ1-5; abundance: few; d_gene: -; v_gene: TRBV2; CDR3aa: CASDRGLQPQHF; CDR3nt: TGTGCCAGTGACCGGGGCTTGCAGCCCCAGCATTTT
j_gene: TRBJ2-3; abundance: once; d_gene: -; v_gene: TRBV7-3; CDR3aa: CASSLTGWDSNTDTQYF; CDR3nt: TGTGCCAGCAGCTTAACTGGGTGGGACTCAAACACAGATACGCAGTATTTT
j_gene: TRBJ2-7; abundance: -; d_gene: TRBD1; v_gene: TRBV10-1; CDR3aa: CASRPQGGLDEQYF; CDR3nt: TGCGCCAGCAGACCACAGGGGGGATTGGACGAGCAGTACTTC
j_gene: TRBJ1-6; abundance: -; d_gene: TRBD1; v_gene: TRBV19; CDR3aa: CASTIGQGWSPLHF; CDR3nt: TGTGCCAGTACTATAGGACAGGGCTGGTCACCCCTCCACTTT